A selection of T cell receptor beta chains follows, all from one sample in a study of T cell responses to AZD1222 COVID-19 vaccine. The assay was immunoSEQ multiplex PCR, and TCRdb's table has in-frame clones only and misses some. This table holds under 150,000 clones, roughly 93% found once. The sequenced sample was peripheral blood, obtained on day 0 of AZD1222 vaccination. The receptors here all came from an adult in good health. CDR3s include the opening cysteine and the closing phenylalanine or tryptophan. The order of the fields is J gene, clone size, V gene, D gene, CDR3 protein, CDR3 DNA. A D gene is named only where the DNA matches it firmly. Clone size is shown for a subset of rows, as once, few, many or a class of expanded clone.

TRBJ2-5 - TRBV5-6 - CASSWARETQYF TGTGCCAGCAGCTGGGCCCGGGAGACCCAGTACTTC
TRBJ2-1 - TRBV7-9 TRBD2 CASSLASGSNEQFF TGTGCCAGCAGCTTAGCGAGCGGGAGCAATGAGCAGTTCTTC
TRBJ1-2 - TRBV3-1/TRBV3-2 - CASSQMGAGNYGYTF TGTGCCAGCAGCCAAATGGGGGCGGGGAACTATGGCTACACCTTC
TRBJ2-7 - TRBV28 - CASSSFEGTRYEQYF TGTGCCAGCAGTTCCTTTGAAGGGACGAGGTACGAGCAGTACTTC
TRBJ2-2 - TRBV10-3 TRBD2 CAIRGTSGDGELFF TGTGCCATCAGAGGGACTAGCGGGGACGGGGAGCTGTTTTTT
TRBJ1-2 - TRBV12-3/TRBV12-4 TRBD1 CASTWTGGGYTF TGTGCCAGCACCTGGACAGGGGGGGGCTACACCTTC
TRBJ1-5 - TRBV28 - CASMEWFGSNQPQHF TGTGCCAGCATGGAGTGGTTCGGGTCCAATCAGCCCCAGCATTTT
TRBJ1-3 - TRBV5-1 TRBD1 CASSFISGTGTGNTIYF TGCGCCAGCAGCTTTATCTCCGGGACAGGGACTGGAAACACCATATATTTT
TRBJ1-2 - TRBV15 TRBD1 CATSRGQGYGYTF TGTGCCACCAGCAGAGGACAGGGCTATGGCTACACCTTC
TRBJ2-7 - TRBV28 - CASSSAEGRSYEQYF TGTGCCAGCAGTTCCGCCGAAGGACGGAGCTACGAGCAGTACTTC
TRBJ2-1 - TRBV27 TRBD1 CASSSQGQGQYEQFF TGTGCCAGCAGTTCGCAAGGACAGGGGCAGTATGAGCAGTTCTTC
TRBJ2-1 - TRBV7-9 - CASSGLNEQFF TGTGCCAGCAGCGGGTTGAATGAGCAGTTCTTC
TRBJ1-2 - TRBV3-1/TRBV3-2 - CASSQQSRTGYTF TGTGCCAGCAGCCAACAATCCAGGACCGGCTACACCTTC
TRBJ2-7 - TRBV18 - CASSPVGSGAYEQYF TGTGCCAGCTCACCTGTTGGTAGCGGAGCATACGAGCAGTACTTC
TRBJ2-1 - TRBV19 - CASSIVRRGGEQFF TGTGCCAGTAGTATAGTAAGGCGGGGAGGTGAGCAGTTCTTC
TRBJ2-7 - TRBV18 - CASSRPRGQYF TGTGCCAGCTCACGACCAAGGGGGCAGTACTTC
TRBJ2-2 - TRBV28 - CASSWFTGELFF TGTGCCAGCAGTTGGTTTACCGGGGAGCTGTTTTTT
TRBJ2-2 - TRBV9 - CASSTHGRDTGELFF TGTGCCAGCAGCACACATGGGCGGGACACCGGGGAGCTGTTTTTT
TRBJ2-7 - TRBV7-2 TRBD2 CASSPWTSGKAEQYF TGTGCCAGCAGCCCCTGGACTAGCGGGAAGGCCGAGCAGTACTTC
TRBJ2-1 - TRBV6-2/TRBV6-3 - CASSLRGAGTYNEQFF TGTGCCAGCAGCCTACGGGGGGCGGGAACCTACAATGAGCAGTTCTTC
TRBJ1-1 few TRBV2 TRBD1 CASRQDRGAEAFF TGTGCCAGCAGGCAGGACAGGGGGGCTGAAGCTTTCTTT
TRBJ1-1 - TRBV3-1/TRBV3-2 - CASSHIGVGTEAFF TGTGCCAGCAGCCATATAGGGGTGGGCACTGAAGCTTTCTTT
TRBJ2-3 - TRBV27 - CASSSASTDTQYF TGTGCCAGCAGTTCGGCTAGCACAGATACGCAGTATTTT
TRBJ2-5 - TRBV5-1 TRBD2 CASSLGTSGRNLQETQYF TGCGCCAGCAGCCTCGGGACTAGCGGGAGGAACCTCCAAGAGACCCAGTACTTC
TRBJ1-3 - TRBV29-1 - CSARTGNTIYF TGCAGCGCCAGGACGGGGAACACCATATATTTT
TRBJ1-2 - TRBV7-2 - CASSEYGRGLRGYTF TGTGCCAGCAGCGAATATGGGCGGGGGCTAAGAGGCTACACCTTC
TRBJ1-5 - TRBV18 - CASSCGGLEPQHF TGTGCCAGCTCATGCGGGGGCTTGGAGCCCCAGCATTTT
TRBJ1-1 - TRBV11-2 - CASMLTGNTEAFF TGTGCCAGCATGCTCACGGGGAACACTGAAGCTTTCTTT
TRBJ1-5 - TRBV28 - CASSFGVGGRREPQHF TGTGCCAGCAGTTTTGGGGTAGGGGGGAGGCGGGAGCCCCAGCATTTT
TRBJ2-1 - TRBV27 - CASSWAGGPGSYNEQFF TGTGCCAGCAGTTGGGCGGGCGGGCCTGGCTCCTACAATGAGCAGTTCTTC
TRBJ2-7 - TRBV7-8 - CASSDIPGQASYEQYF TGTGCCAGCAGCGACATCCCGGGACAAGCGTCCTACGAGCAGTACTTC
TRBJ1-5 - TRBV10-2 - CASRGVGNQPQHF TGCGCCAGCAGGGGGGTCGGGAATCAGCCCCAGCATTTT
TRBJ1-3 - TRBV4-2 TRBD1 CASSVGTGRWVGNTIYF TGTGCCAGCAGCGTTGGGACAGGACGATGGGTTGGAAACACCATATATTTT